Below are 30 T cell receptor beta chains sequenced from a single sample in a study of T cells in Graves' hyperthyroidism and ophthalmopathy (dated by TCRdb to the late 2010s). Library generation was performed with multiplex PCR. Sequencing was performed on an Illumina HiSeq 2000. The TCR beta CDR3 regions were amplified from RNA transcripts. For the first round of RT-PCR on the TCR CDR3, the HTBI primer set was used together with the Qiagen OneStep RT-PCR kit. TCRdb handled the public reads itself, with Q25 trimming in fastp and clone calling in MiXCR, and kept productive beta chains. CDR3 protein sequences are deduplicated, and each keeps its most common genes and DNA. The sample records some 360,000 distinct CDR3 sequences, about a sixth of which are singletons. The biggest ten clones account for around 15% of the sample. The sequencing sample was made of blood. These receptors were taken from a middle-aged woman with Graves' ophthalmopathy.

This clonotype was observed a handful of times. This chain links TRBV2 with TRBJ2-7; 12 bases agree with TRBD2. Looked up from germline, CDR1 is SNHLY and CDR2 is FYNNEI. The CDR3 consists of 16 residues. V gave up 10 bases and J gave up 6 bases; unmatched junction bases: 16. The CDR3 loop reads CATTETSGRIGGEQYF. The DNA of the CDR3 is TGTGCCACCACGGAGACTAGCGGGAGAATTGGGGGCGAGCAGTACTTC.

The table lists this clonotype with many counts. The V and J genes are TRBV28 and TRBJ1-5; unclear D gene. Germline values: CDR1 MDHEN, CDR2 SYDVKM. Trimming removed 10 bases at V and 2 bases at J, with 12 bases between. CDR3 length: 13 residues. The CDR3 DNA follows: TGTGCCACCAAGGGTTCGGGCAATCAGCCCCAGCATTTT. The encoded protein is CATKGSGNQPQHF.

This clonotype showed up many times. The V call is TRBV12-5, the J call TRBJ1-1, with 10 bases that match TRBD1. The CDR3 covers 14 residues. V lost 5 bases to trimming and J lost 1 base; unmatched junction nucleotides: 1. Germline V lookup: CDR1 LGHNT, CDR2 FRNRAP. The CDR3 DNA reads as TGTGCTAGTGGTCGGACAGGGGGGAACACTGAAGCTTTCTTT. Amino acids: CASGRTGGNTEAFF.

This clonotype was detected ten times or more. The chain uses TRBV28 and TRBJ1-1, with unresolved D. The CDR3 runs 14 residues. Germline CDR1 is MDHEN and CDR2 is SYDVKM. Deletions cut 5 bases from V and 4 bases from J, with 14 bases between. CDR3 loop: CASSGGPGGTEAFF. As DNA, the CDR3 is TGTGCCAGCAGTGGTGGTCCAGGTGGCACTGAAGCTTTCTTT.

This clonotype was observed at least ten times. The genes are TRBV5-1 and TRBJ2-7; weak D call: TRBD2 (6 bases). The V end was cut by 4 bases, the J end by 3 bases, with 17 bases between. Germline assignment: CDR1 SGHRS and CDR2 YFSETQ. The CDR3 is 15 residues long. The CDR3 nucleotides read TGCGCCAGCAGCCTCTATGGGGGGAGCAACTACGAGCAGTACTTC. Amino acid sequence: CASSLYGGSNYEQYF.

This clonotype was picked up many times. The chain has TRBV10-3 and TRBJ2-5, with D hard to call. V lost 0 bases and J 9 bases, leaving 8 bases between the germline ends. The CDR3 runs 12 residues. Germline CDR1 ENHRY, CDR2 SYGVKD. For the CDR3, the DNA is TGTGCCATCAGTGAGTCGACGTCGGCCCAGTACTTC. Its translation is CAISESTSAQYF.

This clonotype was recorded many times. This chain joins TRBV5-1 and TRBJ2-7; the D gene could be TRBD1 or TRBD2 (5 bases each). Germline V gives CDR1 SGHRS, CDR2 YFSETQ. Trimming removed 4 bases at V and 3 bases at J, with 14 bases between. The CDR3 is 14 amino acids. This CDR3 reads CASSRDPGSYEQYF. Written as DNA, the CDR3 is TGCGCCAGCAGCCGAGATCCAGGGAGCTACGAGCAGTACTTC.

The chain uses TRBV6-1 and TRBJ1-5; 10 nucleotides align to TRBD1. Germline CDR1 reads MNHNS; CDR2 reads SASEGT. This CDR3 has 15 residues. V was pared by 3 bases and J by 4 bases, with 3 bases of the junction left unmatched. The chain's CDR3 is CASSDWDRGNQPQHF. CDR3 DNA: TGTGCCAGCAGTGATTGGGACAGGGGAAATCAGCCCCAGCATTTT.

This clonotype was recorded many times. V usage is TRBV20-1 and J usage is TRBJ1-1; 8 bases are a match to TRBD1. This CDR3 comprises 14 residues. Looked up from germline, CDR1 is DFQATT and CDR2 is SNEGSKA (reference sequence). V trimming: 4 bases; J trimming: 4 bases; junction bases outside the gene matches: 8. CDR3 bases: TGCAGTGCTAAACAGGGGGGTGGAGGCACTGAAGCTTTCTTT. This gives the protein CSAKQGGGGTEAFF.

Ten or more counts support this clonotype. V usage is TRBV20-1 and J usage is TRBJ2-5; 10 nucleotides line up with TRBD1. Germline values: CDR1 DFQATT, CDR2 SNEGSKA (reference sequence). The CDR3 length is 16 residues. V shed 3 bases, J shed 2 bases, and the junction held 9 bases outside the gene matches. The CDR3 reads CSARGPGQGYQETQYF. The CDR3 nucleotides are TGCAGTGCTAGGGGGCCGGGACAGGGGTATCAAGAGACCCAGTACTTC.

At least ten counts were recorded for this clonotype. This chain connects TRBV28 to TRBJ2-5; 10 nucleotides agree with TRBD2. Trimming at V came to 6 bases and at J to 4 bases, leaving 17 bases not matched to a gene. Germline loops: CDR1 MDHEN, CDR2 SYDVKM. The CDR3 spans 18 residues. The CDR3 DNA follows: TGTGCCAGCAGGCCGACCAAACCCTCTAGCGGGAGTCGAGAGACCCAGTACTTC. As protein: CASRPTKPSSGSRETQYF.

This sequence joins TRBV7-6 and TRBJ2-5; D uncertain. The CDR3 covers 13 residues. V gave up 5 bases and J gave up 4 bases, with 11 bases separating them. Germline V gene sequence: CDR1 SGHVS, CDR2 FNYEAQ. The CDR3, as DNA: TGTGCCAGCAGCCCGATCTCAGGAGAGACCCAGTACTTC. This encodes CASSPISGETQYF.

This clonotype has at least ten counts. This chain connects TRBV2 to TRBJ1-1; D gene ambiguous. Germline CDR1 SNHLY, CDR2 FYNNEI. The CDR3 totals 14 residues. Trimming removed 5 bases at V and 4 bases at J, with 14 bases between. In DNA, the CDR3 is TGTGCCAGCAGTATCTCTATGGCCCTCACTGAAGCTTTCTTT. Residues: CASSISMALTEAFF.

The chain employs TRBV28 and TRBJ2-3; D may be TRBD1 (7 bases). Per the germline V gene, CDR1 is MDHEN and CDR2 is SYDVKM. This CDR3 region has 15 residues. The V gene lost 5 bases and the J gene lost 2 bases, with 14 bases spanning the gap. As DNA, the CDR3 is TGTGCCAGCAGTCCAACAGGGGAGGACACAGATACGCAGTATTTT. As protein: CASSPTGEDTDTQYF.

The chain is built from TRBV6-1 and TRBJ2-5, with D uncertain. The CDR3 extends over 13 amino acids. Germline V lookup: CDR1 MNHNS, CDR2 SASEGT. CDR3 DNA sequence: TGTGCTACCAGTCTAGTGGCCCAAGAGACCCAGTACTTC. Amino acids: CATSLVAQETQYF.

The chain combines TRBV6-5 with TRBJ2-7; 9 nucleotides line up with TRBD1. The J segment lost 2 bases and the V segment lost 5 bases, leaving 7 bases of the junction unmatched. This CDR3 region has 15 residues. The germline V gene encodes CDR1 MNHEY and CDR2 SVGAGI. CDR3 in DNA: TGTGCCAGCAGTGTACTCTGGACAGGGGCCTACGAGCAGTACTTC. Translating it yields CASSVLWTGAYEQYF.

This clonotype was detected ten times or more. A much larger clone differs by one base, so this may be a read error. V usage is TRBV12-3 or TRBV12-4 and J usage is TRBJ1-1; D ambiguous. The CDR3 spans 14 residues. This CDR3 reads CASSFLGPDTEALF. In DNA form, the CDR3 reads TGTGCCAGCAGTTTCTTGGGCCCAGACACTGAAGCTCTCTTT.

At least ten counts were recorded for this clonotype. The V and J genes are TRBV19 and TRBJ2-7, with 7 bases identical to TRBD2. With 4 bases clipped from V and 2 bases from J, the junction kept 8 bases outside the gene matches. Per the germline V gene, CDR1 is LNHDA and CDR2 is SQIVND (reference sequence). CDR3 size: 15 residues. CDR3 in DNA: TGTGCCAGTAGTACCCTCGGACTAGGAACCTACGAGCAGTACTTC. It is translated as CASSTLGLGTYEQYF.

This clonotype was observed at least ten times. This sequence joins TRBV24-1 and TRBJ1-1; no definite D call. The germline V gene encodes CDR1 KGHDR and CDR2 SFDVKD. The CDR3 sequence is 12 residues long. Trimming stripped 8 bases from V and 6 bases from J, with 12 bases between. The CDR3 region has the DNA TGTGCCACCAAAGGGCTATTCCCTGAAGCTTTCTTT. Protein sequence: CATKGLFPEAFF.

J is TRBJ2-5 and V is TRBV12-3 or TRBV12-4; D possibly uses TRBD1 or TRBD2 (5 bases each). The CDR3 totals 15 residues. V gave up 3 bases and J gave up 3 bases, with 14 bases separating them. Here the CDR3 reads CASSFRDGPEETQYF. The CDR3 region has the DNA TGTGCCAGCAGTTTCCGGGACGGACCTGAAGAGACCCAGTACTTC.

This chain uses TRBV11-2 with TRBJ1-5; the D gene is possibly TRBD1 (5 bases). Germline V gene lookup returns CDR1 SGHAT and CDR2 FQNNGV. Trimming took off 3 bases at V and 6 bases at J, with 18 bases between the two ends. The length of the CDR3 is 16 residues. The CDR3 loop is CASSLGGQGWIQPQHF. CDR3 in DNA: TGTGCCAGCAGCTTGGGTGGGCAGGGCTGGATTCAGCCCCAGCATTTT.

The chain links TRBV3-1 to TRBJ2-6, with D hard to call. CDR3 length equals 17 residues. V was clipped by 1 base and J by 0 bases, with 10 bases between them. Per germline, CDR1 LGHDT and CDR2 YNNKEL (reference sequence). The CDR3 DNA reads as TGTGCCAGCAGCCAAGTCCTTCTGACCTCTGGGGCCAACGTCCTGACTTTC. This sequence encodes CASSQVLLTSGANVLTF.

This clonotype was found many times. The chain carries TRBV27 and TRBJ1-5; D gene uncertain. Germline-derived CDR1 and CDR2 are MNHEY and SMNVEV (reference sequence). V lost 0 bases to trimming and J lost 5 bases, with 5 bases between them. The CDR3 sequence is 13 residues long. CDR3 in DNA: TGTGCCAGCAGTTTATCGGCGCATCAGCCCCAGCATTTT. This codes for CASSLSAHQPQHF.

The chain uses TRBV29-1 and TRBJ2-5; 12 bases match TRBD2. The CDR3 has 19 residues. V gave up 4 bases and J gave up 2 bases; unmatched junction bases: 17. Germline V gives CDR1 SQVTM, CDR2 ANQGSEA. CDR3 nucleotides: TGCAGCGTTGTTGTCGAGAGTACGGGGACTAGCGGGCCTCAAGAGACCCAGTACTTC. Its translation is CSVVVESTGTSGPQETQYF.

This clonotype was detected ten times or more. The V and J genes are TRBV6-5 and TRBJ1-1, with a possible D match to TRBD1 (5 bases). In germline, CDR1 is MNHEY, CDR2 SVGAGI. Trimming removed 4 bases at V and 4 bases at J, with 13 bases between. This CDR3 contains 14 residues. The CDR3 spells CASSSDGGGTEAFF. In nucleotides, the CDR3 is TGTGCCAGCAGTTCGGACGGTGGGGGCACTGAAGCTTTCTTT.

At least ten counts were recorded for this clonotype. The genes are TRBV5-1 and TRBJ2-7; D is tentatively TRBD1 or TRBD2 (5 bases each). The CDR3 has 13 amino acids. V was pared by 7 bases and J by 3 bases, with 14 bases between. CDR1 and CDR2 (germline): SGHRS, YFSETQ. CDR3 loop: CASRRDGGYEQYF. CDR3 nucleotides: TGCGCCAGCCGCCGGGACGGAGGCTACGAGCAGTACTTC.

V usage is TRBV30 and J usage is TRBJ1-1, with 9 bases fitting TRBD1. V lost 5 bases to trimming and J lost 5 bases; unmatched junction nucleotides: 9. The CDR3 consists of 14 residues. Germline V lookup: CDR1 GTSNPN, CDR2 SVGIG (reference sequence). Written as DNA, the CDR3 is TGTGCCTGGGGAACCGGGACAGGGAGAACTGAAGCTTTCTTT. Protein product: CAWGTGTGRTEAFF. Together with reference TRBV30 and TRBJ1-1, the CDR3 gives the full variable domain: SQTIHQWPATLVQPVGSPLSLECTVEGTSNPNLYWYRQAAGRGLQLLFYSVGIGQISSEVPQNLSASRPQDRQFILSSKKLLLSDSGFYLCAWGTGTGRTEAFFGQGTRLTVV.

V usage is TRBV6-5 and J usage is TRBJ2-5; D gene unclear. The CDR3 totals 15 residues. Germline-derived CDR1 and CDR2 are MNHEY and SVGAGI. Trimming shortened V by 0 bases and J by 0 bases, and 8 bases separated the two germline ends. Here the CDR3 DNA reads TGTGCCAGCAGTTACTCGACCAGAAACCAAGAGACCCAGTACTTC. The encoded protein is CASSYSTRNQETQYF.

This clonotype has ten or more counts. The J gene is TRBJ1-5, the V gene TRBV6-2 or TRBV6-3, with 7 bases identical to TRBD1. J lost 0 bases, V lost 7 bases, and 6 bases had no gene match. The length of the CDR3 is 15 residues. Germline-derived CDR1 and CDR2 are MNHEY and SVGEGT. The CDR3 sequence: CASKKDRSSNQPQHF. The CDR3, as DNA: TGTGCCAGCAAGAAGGACAGGTCTAGCAATCAGCCCCAGCATTTT.

The chain combines TRBV7-8 with TRBJ2-7; D uncertain. Germline V gives CDR1 SGHVS, CDR2 FQNEAQ. The CDR3 is 13 amino acids. The V end lost 5 bases, the J end lost 2 bases, and 10 bases lay between the germline ends. The CDR3 spells CASSHDVAYEQYF. CDR3 nucleotides: TGTGCCAGCAGCCACGACGTCGCCTACGAGCAGTACTTC.